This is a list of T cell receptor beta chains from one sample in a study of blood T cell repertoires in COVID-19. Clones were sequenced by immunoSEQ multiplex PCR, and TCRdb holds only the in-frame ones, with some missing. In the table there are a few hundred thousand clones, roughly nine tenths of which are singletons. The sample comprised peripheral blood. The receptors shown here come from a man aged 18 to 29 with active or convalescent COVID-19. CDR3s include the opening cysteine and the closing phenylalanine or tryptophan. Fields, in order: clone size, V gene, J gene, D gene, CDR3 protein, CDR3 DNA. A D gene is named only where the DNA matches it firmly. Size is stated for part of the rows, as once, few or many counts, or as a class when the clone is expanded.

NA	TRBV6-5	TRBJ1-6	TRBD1	CASRLRDRGSPLHF	TGTGCCAGCAGACTCCGGGACAGGGGCTCACCCCTCCACTTT
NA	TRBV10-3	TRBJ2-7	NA	CAISEGTKYEQYF	TGTGCCATCAGTGAGGGCACAAAATACGAGCAGTACTTC
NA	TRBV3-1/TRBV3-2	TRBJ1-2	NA	CASSPSGPYGYTF	TGTGCCAGCAGCCCCTCAGGGCCCTATGGCTACACCTTC
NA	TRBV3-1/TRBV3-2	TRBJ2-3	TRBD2	CASSLPGLATDTQYF	TGTGCCAGCAGCCTACCGGGACTAGCCACAGATACGCAGTATTTT
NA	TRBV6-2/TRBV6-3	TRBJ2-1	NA	CASSFIADSQFF	TGTGCCAGCAGTTTCATCGCGGACTCGCAGTTCTTC
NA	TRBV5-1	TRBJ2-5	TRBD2	CASSSIGGWETQYF	TGCGCCAGCAGCTCGATCGGGGGGTGGGAGACCCAGTACTTC
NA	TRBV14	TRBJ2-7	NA	CASSQVIRTGTSYEQYF	TGTGCCAGCAGCCAAGTCATCAGAACCGGGACATCCTACGAGCAGTACTTC
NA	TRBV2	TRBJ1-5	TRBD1	CASRGTGLDQPQHF	TGTGCCAGCAGGGGGACAGGGCTCGATCAGCCCCAGCATTTT
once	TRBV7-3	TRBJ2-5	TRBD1	CASSPGQGYETQYF	TGTGCCAGCAGCCCGGGACAGGGATACGAGACCCAGTACTTC
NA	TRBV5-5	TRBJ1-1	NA	CASSLPDSNTEAFF	TGTGCCAGCAGCTTGCCGGACTCCAACACTGAAGCTTTCTTT
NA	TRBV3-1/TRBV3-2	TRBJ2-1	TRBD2	CASSQVSSGSPSYNEQFF	TGTGCCAGCAGCCAAGTGTCTAGCGGGTCCCCATCCTACAATGAGCAGTTCTTC
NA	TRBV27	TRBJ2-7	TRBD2	CASRGGGAGEQYF	TGTGCCAGCAGGGGCGGGGGGGCTGGGGAGCAGTACTTC
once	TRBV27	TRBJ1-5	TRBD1	CATRLEGGQGSNQPQHF	TGTGCCACCAGACTTGAAGGCGGACAGGGTAGTAATCAGCCCCAGCATTTT
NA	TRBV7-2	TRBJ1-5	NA	CASSKTRDQPQHF	TGTGCCAGCAGCAAGACGCGGGATCAGCCCCAGCATTTT
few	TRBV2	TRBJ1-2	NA	CASSSDRSYGYTF	TGTGCCAGCAGCTCTGACAGGAGCTATGGCTACACCTTC
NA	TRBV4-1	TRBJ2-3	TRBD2	CASSTGTITPTDTQYF	TGCGCCAGCAGCACGGGGACTATCACCCCAACAGATACGCAGTATTTT
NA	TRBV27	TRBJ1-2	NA	CASSLSSQDGYTF	TGTGCCAGCAGTTTATCGAGTCAGGATGGCTACACCTTC
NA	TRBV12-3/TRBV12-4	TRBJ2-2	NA	CASSRLDIGELFF	TGTGCCAGCAGCCGACTAGATATAGGGGAGCTGTTTTTT
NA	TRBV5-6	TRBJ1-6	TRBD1	CASSLAGGGFNSPLHF	TGTGCCAGCAGCTTGGCAGGGGGTGGTTTTAATTCACCCCTCCACTTT
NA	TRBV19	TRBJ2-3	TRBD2	CASSNSISGVTDTQYF	TGTGCCAGTAGTAACTCCATTAGCGGGGTCACAGATACGCAGTATTTT
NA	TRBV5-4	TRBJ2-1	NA	CASAPDRHNEQFF	TGTGCCAGCGCCCCGGACAGACACAATGAGCAGTTCTTC
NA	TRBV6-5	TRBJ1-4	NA	CASGSEKLFF	TGTGCCAGCGGTAGTGAAAAACTGTTTTTT
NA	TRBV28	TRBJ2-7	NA	CASSLTLGGYEQYF	TGTGCCAGCAGTCTCACCCTAGGGGGCTACGAGCAGTACTTC
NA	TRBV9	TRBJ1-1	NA	CASSVVQGFEAFF	TGTGCCAGCAGCGTCGTACAGGGCTTTGAAGCTTTCTTT
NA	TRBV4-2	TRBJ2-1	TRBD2	CASSQRLLATNEQFF	TGTGCCAGCAGCCAGAGACTACTAGCGACCAATGAGCAGTTCTTC
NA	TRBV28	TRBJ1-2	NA	CASTPGFGYTF	TGTGCCAGCACCCCAGGGTTTGGCTACACCTTC
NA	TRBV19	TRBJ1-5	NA	CASFGAGEQPQHF	TGTGCCAGTTTCGGAGCAGGGGAACAGCCCCAGCATTTT
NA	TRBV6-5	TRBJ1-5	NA	CASSYSRESNQPQHF	TGTGCCAGCAGTTACTCACGGGAAAGCAATCAGCCCCAGCATTTT
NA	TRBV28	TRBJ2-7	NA	CASTEGAYEQYF	TGTGCCAGCACTGAGGGGGCCTACGAGCAGTACTTC
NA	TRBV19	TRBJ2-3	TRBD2	CASSIRTSGRAVDTQYF	TGTGCCAGTAGTATCCGGACTAGCGGGAGGGCCGTAGATACGCAGTATTTT
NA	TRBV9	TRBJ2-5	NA	CASSVHLQASGQETQYF	TGTGCCAGCAGCGTCCACCTTCAGGCGAGCGGCCAAGAGACCCAGTACTTC
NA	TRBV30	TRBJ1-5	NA	CAWSVRPGQPQHF	TGTGCCTGGAGTGTACGACCGGGACAGCCCCAGCATTTT
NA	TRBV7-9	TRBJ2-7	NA	CASSLEWGLVSYEQYF	TGTGCCAGCAGCTTAGAGTGGGGACTGGTCTCCTACGAGCAGTACTTC
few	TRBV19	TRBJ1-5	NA	CASTPGASNQPQHF	TGTGCCAGTACCCCTGGGGCCTCCAATCAGCCCCAGCATTTT
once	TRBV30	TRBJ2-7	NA	CAWRDGGLPHEQYF	TGTGCCTGGCGTGATGGAGGGCTTCCCCACGAGCAGTACTTC
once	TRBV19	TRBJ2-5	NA	CASSWQGQETQYF	TGTGCCAGTAGTTGGCAGGGTCAAGAGACCCAGTACTTC
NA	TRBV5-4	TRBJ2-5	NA	CASSPYQETQYF	TGTGCCAGCAGTCCTTATCAAGAGACCCAGTACTTC
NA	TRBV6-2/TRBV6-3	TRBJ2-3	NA	CASSSRDTQYF	TGTGCCAGCAGCTCTAGAGATACGCAGTATTTT
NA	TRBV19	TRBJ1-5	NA	CASSFGQGQHF	TGTGCCAGTAGTTTTGGGCAGGGCCAGCATTTT
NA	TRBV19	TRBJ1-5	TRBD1	CASRGQLLFGTQHF	TGTGCCAGTAGGGGACAGCTCCTATTCGGGACCCAGCATTTT
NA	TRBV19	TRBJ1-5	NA	CASMEPGQPQHF	TGTGCCAGTATGGAACCAGGCCAGCCCCAGCATTTT
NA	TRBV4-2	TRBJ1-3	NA	CASGEGALSGNTIYF	TGTGCCAGCGGAGAAGGGGCGCTCTCTGGAAACACCATATATTTT
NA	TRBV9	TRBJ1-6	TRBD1	CASNVDPDRDRDSPLHF	TGTGCCAGCAACGTAGACCCCGACCGGGACAGAGATTCACCCCTCCACTTT
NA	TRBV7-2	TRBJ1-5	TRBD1	CASSAGTGRWGNQPQHF	TGTGCCAGCAGCGCCGGGACAGGGCGTTGGGGCAATCAGCCCCAGCATTTT
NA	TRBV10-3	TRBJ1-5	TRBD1	CAISVGQGQYQPQHF	TGTGCCATCAGTGTGGGGCAGGGACAGTATCAGCCCCAGCATTTT
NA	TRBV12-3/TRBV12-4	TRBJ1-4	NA	CASSFQINEKLFF	TGTGCCAGCAGTTTCCAGATTAATGAAAAACTGTTTTTT
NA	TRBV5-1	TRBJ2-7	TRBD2	CASREEASGVRLNYEQYF	TGCGCCAGCAGGGAAGAGGCCAGCGGGGTTAGGTTAAACTACGAGCAGTACTTC